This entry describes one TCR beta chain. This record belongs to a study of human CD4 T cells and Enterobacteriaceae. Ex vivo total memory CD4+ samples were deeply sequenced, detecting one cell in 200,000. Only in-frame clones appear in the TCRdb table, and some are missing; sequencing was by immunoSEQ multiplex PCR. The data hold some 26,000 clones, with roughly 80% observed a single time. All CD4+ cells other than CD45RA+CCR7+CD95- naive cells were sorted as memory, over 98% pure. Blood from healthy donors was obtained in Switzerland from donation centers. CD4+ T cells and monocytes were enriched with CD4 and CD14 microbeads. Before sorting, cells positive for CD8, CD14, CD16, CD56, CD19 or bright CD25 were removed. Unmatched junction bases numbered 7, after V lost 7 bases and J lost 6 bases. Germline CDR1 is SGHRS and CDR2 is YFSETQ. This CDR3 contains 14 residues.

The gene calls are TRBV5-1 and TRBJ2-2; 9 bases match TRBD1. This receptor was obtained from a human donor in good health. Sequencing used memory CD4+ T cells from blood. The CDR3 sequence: CASAGTGRAGELFF. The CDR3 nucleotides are TGCGCCAGCGCCGGGACAGGGAGGGCCGGGGAGCTGTTTTTT. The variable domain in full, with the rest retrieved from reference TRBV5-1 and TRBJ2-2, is KAGVTQTPRYLIKTRGQQVTLSCSPISGHRSVSWYQQTPGQGLQFLFEYFSETQRNKGNFPGRFSGRQFSNSRSEMNVSTLELGDSALYLCASAGTGRAGELFFGEGSRLTVL.